This T cell receptor (beta chain) was obtained from a study of T cell repertoires in cytomegalovirus infection. V gave up 8 bases and J gave up 0 bases, with 16 bases separating them. CDR3 length equals 16 residues. Germline-derived CDR1 and CDR2 are MGHDK and SYGVNS. One entry per CDR3 protein, called by TCRdb with MiXCR from the reads. The sample lists fewer than 200,000 distinct CDR3 sequences; around an eighth were seen once. This clonotype was counted a few times. Sequences were obtained from PBMCs. The V call is TRBV25-1, the J call TRBJ1-4; D may be TRBD1 (5 bases). The sequence came from a human donor in good health (CMV status not recorded). Some clones in this sample may be carry-over from other donors' samples. CDR3 in amino acids: CASGPFDSSTNEKLFF. The CDR3 DNA reads TGTGCCAGCGGCCCGTTCGACAGCTCAACTAATGAAAAACTGTTTTTT.